The clone carrying this T cell receptor beta chain came up a few times. What it binds is not known. This sample is part of a study of T cells after yellow fever vaccination. General observations from the study: Peak timing came faster in the weaker secondary response, day 5 versus 15.

Using its own MiXCR run on the 5' RACE reads, TCRdb lists one record per CDR3 protein. The sample comprises around 530,000 distinct CDR3 sequences, about a sixth of which are singletons, and approximately 15% rests with the top ten. V lost 4 bases to trimming and J lost 5 bases; unmatched junction nucleotides: 2. The CDR3 consists of 13 residues. Germline V CDR1 and CDR2: SQVTM, ANQGSEA. The TCR originated in a man in his late teens or twenties who received the YFV17D yellow fever vaccine. Sequencing used PBMCs, obtained less than 6 days after the first yellow fever vaccination. The chain recombines TRBV29-1 with TRBJ1-6; 7 bases map to TRBD1. In nucleotides, the CDR3 is TGCAGCGTTGGAGGACAGGATAATTCACCCCTCCACTTT. Its translation: CSVGGQDNSPLHF.